This passage covers 3 T cell receptor beta chains from one sample sequenced in a study of blood T cell repertoires in COVID-19. The protocol was immunoSEQ multiplex PCR, while the TCRdb copy is restricted to in-frame clones and leaves out a portion. Here the sample spans roughly 300,000 clones, around 90% being singletons. The sequencing sample was made of PBMCs or T cells enriched from blood (not recorded which). All receptors come from a woman in her twenties or thirties who had recovered from COVID-19.

The rearrangement uses TRBV9 and TRBJ1-1; 9 positions match TRBD1. Germline CDR1 reads SGDLS; CDR2 reads YYNGEE. This CDR3 is built from 15 residues. V lost 0 bases and J lost 5; bases outside the gene matches: 5. CDR3 loop: CASSVAGQGWTEAFF. The CDR3 DNA sequence: TGTGCCAGCAGCGTAGCAGGACAGGGGTGGACTGAAGCTTTCTTT.

The chain employs TRBV5-6 and TRBJ1-4; possibly TRBD1 for D (5 bases). The CDR3 extends over 17 amino acids. V lost 4 bases to trimming and J lost 3 bases, with 19 bases between them. CDR1 SGHDT and CDR2 YYEEEE come from the germline V gene. The CDR3 spells CASSPLGGDSANEKLFF. CDR3 coding DNA: TGTGCCAGCAGCCCCCTGGGGGGGGACTCGGCTAATGAAAAACTGTTTTTT. Supplemented by reference TRBV5-6 and TRBJ1-4, the full variable domain reads DAGVTQSPTHLIKTRGQQVTLRCSPKSGHDTVSWYQQALGQGPQFIFQYYEEEERQRGNFPDRFSGHQFPNYSSELNVNALLLGDSALYLCASSPLGGDSANEKLFFGSGTQLSVL.

V is TRBV10-1 and J is TRBJ2-2, with D tentatively TRBD1 (6 bases). Germline CDR1 is WNHNN and CDR2 is SYGVQD (reference sequence). The CDR3 runs to 16 residues. The V end was cut by 4 bases, the J end by 0 bases, with 12 bases between. The CDR3 is CASSGTAAANTGELFF. The CDR3 coding sequence is TGCGCCAGCAGTGGGACAGCAGCTGCGAACACCGGGGAGCTGTTTTTT.